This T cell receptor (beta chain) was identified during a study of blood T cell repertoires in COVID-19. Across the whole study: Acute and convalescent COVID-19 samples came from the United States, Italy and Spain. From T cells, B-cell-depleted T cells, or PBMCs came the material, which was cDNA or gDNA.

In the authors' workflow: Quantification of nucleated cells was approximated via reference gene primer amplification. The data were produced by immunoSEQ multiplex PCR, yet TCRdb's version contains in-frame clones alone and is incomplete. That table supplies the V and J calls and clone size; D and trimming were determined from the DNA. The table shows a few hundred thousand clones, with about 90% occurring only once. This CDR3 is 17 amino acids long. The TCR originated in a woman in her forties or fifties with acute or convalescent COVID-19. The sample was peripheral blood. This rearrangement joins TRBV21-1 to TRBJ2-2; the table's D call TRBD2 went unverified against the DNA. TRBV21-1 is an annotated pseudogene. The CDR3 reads CASSKGAEGGDTGELFF. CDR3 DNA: TGTGCCAGCAGCAAAGGAGCGGAAGGAGGCGACACCGGGGAGCTGTTTTTT.